The entry below gives a single TCR beta chain sequence along with its context. The antigen is unknown. This record belongs to a study of T cell responses to AZD1222 COVID-19 vaccine. Study outcomes and limitations: Females outnumbered males among donors, who were mostly white British; clonal diversity was possibly underestimated.

Clones were sequenced by immunoSEQ multiplex PCR, and TCRdb holds only the in-frame ones, with some missing. The table shows around 140,000 clones, with 80% to 90% occurring only once. This sequence originates from an adult in good health. Specimen: peripheral blood, collected on day 0 of AZD1222 vaccination.

The CDR3 coding sequence is TGCGCCAGCAGCCAAACAGCTAGTCTCCTCGGCTACACCTTC. Its translation: CASSQTASLLGYTF. The chain recombines TRBV5-1 with TRBJ1-2; no reliable D call. The V gene lost 4 bases and the J gene lost 8 bases, with 18 bases spanning the gap. The germline V gene has CDR1 SGHRS and CDR2 YFSETQ. This CDR3 comprises 14 residues.